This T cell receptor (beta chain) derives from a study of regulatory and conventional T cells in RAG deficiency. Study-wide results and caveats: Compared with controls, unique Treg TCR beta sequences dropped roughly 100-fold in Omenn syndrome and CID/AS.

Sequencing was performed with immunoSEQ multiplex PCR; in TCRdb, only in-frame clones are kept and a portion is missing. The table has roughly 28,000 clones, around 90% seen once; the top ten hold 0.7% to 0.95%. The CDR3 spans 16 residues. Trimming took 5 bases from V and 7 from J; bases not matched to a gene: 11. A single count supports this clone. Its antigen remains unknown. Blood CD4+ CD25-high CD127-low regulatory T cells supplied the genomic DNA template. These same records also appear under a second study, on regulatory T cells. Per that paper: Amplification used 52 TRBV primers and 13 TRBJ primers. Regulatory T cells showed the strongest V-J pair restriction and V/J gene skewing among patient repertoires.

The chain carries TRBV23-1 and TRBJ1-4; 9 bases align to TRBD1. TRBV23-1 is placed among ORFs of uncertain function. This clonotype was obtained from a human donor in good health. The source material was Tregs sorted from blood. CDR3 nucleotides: TGCGCCAGCAGTACTACAGGGGGCTCCGGAGGTGAAAAACTGTTTTTT. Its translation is CASSTTGGSGGEKLFF.